The 15 T cell receptor beta chains below all came from one sample that was sequenced in a study of CD8 T cells in ankylosing spondylitis. In TCRdb, the 5' RACE reads were re-called with MiXCR into one record per CDR3 protein. The table includes approximately 300,000 distinct CDR3 sequences, 15% to 25% detected once. Sequenced sample: blood, either unsorted or a sorted T cell fraction (not recorded which). These receptors came from a male donor with ankylosing spondylitis or in good health (not recorded which).

The V and J genes are TRBV21-1 and TRBJ2-1. TRBV21-1 is tagged as a pseudogene. This CDR3 region has 14 residues. CDR3 amino acids: CASSNLGFYNEQFF. The CDR3 DNA is TGTGCCAGCAGCAATTTGGGGTTCTACAATGAGCAGTTCTTC.

This clonotype occurred a few times. The chain uses TRBV30 and TRBJ2-6; D may be TRBD2 (7 bases). V lost 2 bases and J lost 4, with 12 bases in between. Germline V gene data show CDR1 as GTSNPN and CDR2 as SVGIG (reference sequence). The CDR3 runs to 15 residues. The CDR3 spells CAWSHGGAGANVLTF. CDR3 coding DNA: TGTGCCTGGAGTCATGGGGGGGCCGGGGCCAACGTCCTGACTTTC.

The V call is TRBV5-1, the J call TRBJ2-1, with TRBD2 matching 12 bases. Germline V gives CDR1 SGHRS, CDR2 YFSETQ. The CDR3 loop spans 16 amino acids. With V trimmed by 4 bases and J by 10 bases, 12 bases remained unmatched. As DNA, the CDR3 is TGCGCCAGCAGCCAGGATCCTAGCGGGAGGGCCGGGGAGCAGTTCTTC. The encoded protein is CASSQDPSGRAGEQFF.

This clonotype was seen a few times. The V gene is TRBV20-1, the J gene TRBJ1-1; D might be TRBD1 (6 bases). The CDR3 totals 15 residues. The V gene's germline CDR1 is DFQATT and CDR2 SNEGSKA (reference sequence). V lost 1 base and J 8 bases, leaving 20 bases between the germline ends. The CDR3 nucleotides read TGCAGTGCTAGAGCTCAGGGGTCCCCGTTGAGGGAAGCTTTCTTT. It is translated as CSARAQGSPLREAFF.

This clonotype was found many times. The J gene is TRBJ1-2, the V gene TRBV3-1; D gene unclear. This CDR3 has 14 residues. Germline V gene lookup returns CDR1 LGHDT and CDR2 YNNKEL (reference sequence). The V gene lost 0 bases and the J gene lost 4 bases, with 9 bases spanning the gap. The DNA for the CDR3 is TGTGCCAGCAGCCAAGATTCGGCCACCTATGGCTACACCTTC. This codes for CASSQDSATYGYTF.

This clonotype was counted between two and nine times. This chain's CDR3 is CASSYAGRYNQPQHF. CDR3 nucleotide sequence: TGTGCCAGCAGTTATGCTGGGCGCTACAATCAGCCCCAGCATTTT. The rearrangement links TRBV28 to TRBJ1-5; no clear D. The CDR3 runs to 15 residues. Trimming took off 4 bases at V and 3 bases at J, with 13 bases between the two ends. Looked up from germline, CDR1 is MDHEN and CDR2 is SYDVKM.

This clonotype was picked up a small number of times. The rearrangement links TRBV6-1 to TRBJ2-3; no reliable D call. The CDR3 spans 14 residues. The germline V gene encodes CDR1 MNHNS and CDR2 SASEGT. V was cut by 5 bases and J by 7 bases, with 16 bases left in between. The CDR3 spells CASSQSSPTNTQYF. The CDR3 region has the DNA TGTGCCAGCAGTCAAAGTTCCCCTACAAATACGCAGTATTTT.

Regarding this clonotype: A read error is possible here, since a much larger clone lies one base away. The gene calls are TRBV7-8 and TRBJ2-7, with unresolved D. CDR1 and CDR2 (germline): SGHVS, FQNEAQ. CDR3 length: 13 residues. CDR3 loop: CANSLGPAYEQYV. In DNA form, the CDR3 reads TGTGCCAACAGCTTAGGTCCAGCCTACGAGCAGTACGTC.

The CDR3 DNA is TGTGCCAGCAGCTTAGACGGGGGGGGATACAATGAGCAGTTCTTC. The encoded protein is CASSLDGGGYNEQFF. The V and J genes are TRBV7-9 and TRBJ2-1, with 8 positions matching TRBD2. The CDR3 consists of 15 residues. Germline V gene data show CDR1 as SEHNR and CDR2 as FQNEAQ (reference sequence). V lost 1 base to trimming and J lost 4 bases; unmatched junction nucleotides: 3.

This sequence joins TRBV5-1 and TRBJ1-4; 9 nucleotides match TRBD1. J was trimmed by 6 bases and V by 1 base; bases with no gene match: 10. The length of the CDR3 is 17 residues. Germline V gene sequence: CDR1 SGHRS, CDR2 YFSETQ. CDR3 sequence (DNA): TGCGCCAGCAGCTTGAAATCGATGGGACAGGGTTATGAAAAACTGTTTTTT. Encoded protein: CASSLKSMGQGYEKLFF. Together with reference TRBV5-1 and TRBJ1-4, the CDR3 gives the full variable domain: KAGVTQTPRYLIKTRGQQVTLSCSPISGHRSVSWYQQTPGQGLQFLFEYFSETQRNKGNFPGRFSGRQFSNSRSEMNVSTLELGDSALYLCASSLKSMGQGYEKLFFGSGTQLSVL.

This clonotype appeared a few times. This chain joins TRBV7-3 and TRBJ2-3; D uncertain. V dropped 5 bases and J dropped 0 bases, with 6 bases sitting between them. The CDR3 extends over 13 amino acids. Looked up from germline, CDR1 is SGHTA and CDR2 is FQGTGA. In nucleotides, the CDR3 is TGTGCCAGCAGCACGACTAGCACAGATACGCAGTATTTT. As protein: CASSTTSTDTQYF.

The chain links TRBV5-1 to TRBJ2-5; 10 positions match TRBD1. The CDR3 is 15 amino acids. CDR1 and CDR2 from the germline V gene are SGHRS and YFSETQ. J lost 5 bases, V lost 4 bases, and 8 bases had no gene match. In nucleotides, the CDR3 is TGCGCCAGCAGCCTTTGGGACAGGGGCGGGGAGACCCAGTACTTC. Its translation: CASSLWDRGGETQYF.

The rearrangement links TRBV12-3 or TRBV12-4 to TRBJ2-1; the match to TRBD2 covers 9 bases. The V and J ends lost 5 bases and 7 bases, in that order; junction bases with no gene match: 12. The CDR3 extends over 16 amino acids. DNA for the CDR3: TGTGCCAGCAGTCCGAGCGGGGCGGGAGGGAGAAATGAGCAGTTCTTC. It encodes CASSPSGAGGRNEQFF.

This clonotype has a handful of counts. The chain is built from TRBV6-1 and TRBJ2-1; 7 bases are shared with TRBD2. Germline CDR1 and CDR2: MNHNS and SASEGT. This CDR3 contains 13 residues. V was pared by 8 bases and J by 9 bases, with 10 bases of the junction left unmatched. CDR3 nucleotides: TGTGCCAGCGGGTTTCGGGGGGTTGGTGAGCAGTTCTTC. It specifies CASGFRGVGEQFF.

The V call is TRBV12-3 or TRBV12-4, the J call TRBJ2-2; D is perhaps TRBD2 (5 bases). The CDR3 consists of 16 residues. V was cut by 3 bases and J by 1 base, with 12 bases left in between. The DNA of the CDR3 is TGTGCCAGCAGTTTCAGGCTGACTAAGAACACCGGGGAGCTGTTTTTT. This translates into CASSFRLTKNTGELFF.